This T cell receptor beta chain appears in the sequencing data of a study of technical replicates of blood from a handful of donors. Produced via immunoSEQ multiplex PCR; TCRdb's table is partial and in-frame only. The table records 75,000 to 90,000 clones, 96% of them present only once. CDR3 size: 13 residues. Trimming took 6 bases from V and 3 from J; bases not matched to a gene: 3. Germline-derived CDR1 and CDR2 are MNHEY and SVGAGI. The sequence derives from a human donor in good health. What was sequenced was T cells isolated from PBMCs. This chain links TRBV6-5 with TRBJ2-3; 7 bases align to TRBD2. CDR3 region: CASRRLATDTQYF. CDR3 coding DNA: TGTGCCAGCAGAAGACTAGCAACAGATACGCAGTATTTT.